One and the same sample provided the 15 T cell receptor beta chains below, sequenced in a study of metastatic and nonmetastatic thyroid tumors. MiXCR was used by TCRdb to re-call the PCR reads. In the table there are about 39,000 clones, 15% to 20% of which are singletons. All patients were treatment-naive before thyroid surgery. The specimen sequenced was tumor tissue. These receptors were obtained from a female donor with papillary thyroid cancer or a benign thyroid nodule (not recorded which). Some clones in this sample may be carry-over from other donors' samples.

This clone was recorded many times. The genes are TRBV28 and TRBJ1-5; D unclear. CDR3 length: 12 residues. V was pared by 6 bases and J by 9 bases, with 12 bases between. Germline lookup yields CDR1 MDHEN and CDR2 SYDVKM. The chain's CDR3 is CASSLPRGPQHF. The CDR3 DNA reads TGTGCCAGCAGCCTCCCCCGGGGGCCCCAGCATTTT.

Remarks on this clone: A read error may explain this, as a much larger clone is one base away. The J gene is TRBJ2-5, the V gene TRBV12-3 or TRBV12-4; 8 bases match TRBD2. The CDR3 sequence is 16 residues long. J was trimmed by 5 bases and V by 5 bases; bases with no gene match: 13. The CDR3 nucleotides are TGTGCCAGCAGTCTACCTATCGGGGGGGCCAGGGAGACCCAGTACTTC. This translates into CASSLPIGGARETQYF.

This clone came up many times. Other DNA sequences of this sample code for an identical CDR3. The V gene is TRBV7-2, the J gene TRBJ2-2, with D possibly matching TRBD2 (5 bases). Trimming took 1 base from V and 6 from J, leaving 9 bases between them. The germline CDR1 and CDR2 sequences are SGHTA and FQGNSA. The CDR3 is 14 amino acids. In DNA, the CDR3 is TGTGCCAGCAGCTTAGTGGGGAGTCCCGGGGAGCTGTTTTTT. Translated: CASSLVGSPGELFF.

This clone was counted between two and nine times. A much bigger clone sits one base away, suggesting this may be a read error. J is TRBJ1-5 and V is TRBV6-4; D possibly corresponds to TRBD1 (6 bases). The CDR3 is made up of 16 amino acids. The V end lost 8 bases, the J end lost 7 bases, and 24 bases lay between the germline ends. CDR1 MRHNA and CDR2 SNTAGT come from the germline V gene. The CDR3 nucleotides read TGTGCCAGCCGAATCTCGGGGGCTAGCTACGGCCAGCCCCAGCATTTT. Its translation: CASRISGASYGQPQHF.

This clone came up many times. The V call is TRBV24-1, the J call TRBJ1-4; TRBD1 matches 10 bases. With 2 bases clipped from V and 8 bases from J, the junction kept 7 bases outside the gene matches. CDR3 size: 16 residues. Germline values: CDR1 KGHDR, CDR2 SFDVKD. CDR3 sequence (DNA): TGTGCCACCAGTGATTCTCGGACAGGGGGAAAGGAAAAACTGTTTTTT. Amino acid sequence: CATSDSRTGGKEKLFF.

This clone came up many times. The J gene is TRBJ1-1, the V gene TRBV20-1; D is ambiguous. The CDR3 sequence is 13 residues long. Per germline, CDR1 DFQATT and CDR2 SNEGSKA (reference sequence). As DNA, the CDR3 is TGCAGCCCAAGGGCAGGCACGAACACTGAAGCTTTCTTT. Translation: CSPRAGTNTEAFF.

This clone occurred many times. The rearrangement uses TRBV5-6 and TRBJ1-2, with D perhaps matching TRBD1 (5 bases). This CDR3 region has 16 residues. Per germline, CDR1 SGHDT and CDR2 YYEEEE. V was shortened by 0 bases and J by 8 bases, with 20 bases between the two germline ends. In DNA form, the CDR3 reads TGTGCCAGCAGCTTGGTTTCAGGGTGGGGGACCGGCGGCTACACCTTC. Its protein is CASSLVSGWGTGGYTF.

This clone was counted many times. This chain connects TRBV3-1 to TRBJ2-7; D is ambiguous. Germline V gene data show CDR1 as LGHDT and CDR2 as YNNKEL (reference sequence). The CDR3 spans 12 residues. The V end lost 3 bases, the J end lost 2 bases, and 5 bases lay between the germline ends. CDR3 sequence reads: CASSHLTYEQYF. The CDR3 DNA follows: TGTGCCAGCAGCCACCTTACCTACGAGCAGTACTTC.

As to this clone: A much larger clone is a single base away; this may be a read error. The J gene is TRBJ2-5, the V gene TRBV7-7, with a possible D match to TRBD2 (7 bases). The CDR3 extends over 14 amino acids. The germline CDR1 and CDR2 sequences are SSHAT and FNYEAQ (reference sequence). The CDR3 loop is CASTPKGGRETKYF. The CDR3 region has the DNA TGTGCTAGCACCCCGAAGGGGGGGCGAGAGACCAAGTACTTC.

This clone was seen a handful of times. The rearrangement links TRBV5-1 to TRBJ2-6; no definite D call. Germline V gene data show CDR1 as SGHRS and CDR2 as YFSETQ. CDR3 length: 9 residues. V was pared by 5 bases and J by 18 bases, with 9 bases between. For the CDR3, the DNA is TGCGCCAGCAGAGATGCAGGGACTTTC. Translation: CASRDAGTF.

The V and J genes are TRBV19 and TRBJ1-4; D remains ambiguous. The CDR3 consists of 19 residues. Trimming left V 10 bases short and J 9 bases short, with 36 bases between. Germline V gives CDR1 LNHDA, CDR2 SQIVND (reference sequence). The CDR3 DNA reads as TGTGCCACCCGAGAGTCCGGAGGGAAGGGTTTTGGGAGTGGTAAAAAACTGTTTTTT. It translates to CATRESGGKGFGSGKKLFF.

At least ten counts were recorded for this clone. The chain employs TRBV18 and TRBJ2-3, with TRBD1 as a possible D gene (5 bases). Germline CDR1 is KGHSH and CDR2 is LQKENI. Between the trimmed V and J ends, which lost 3 bases and 2 bases, there was a span of 9 bases. This CDR3 is 14 amino acids long. The CDR3 bases are TGTGCCAGCTCACCCGACAGACTCACAGATACGCAGTATTTT. Translating it yields CASSPDRLTDTQYF.

A few counts support this clone. The chain has TRBV19 and TRBJ1-5; D is ambiguous. This CDR3 has 14 amino acids. The V gene lost 6 bases and the J gene lost 3 bases, with 12 bases spanning the gap. Germline values: CDR1 LNHDA, CDR2 SQIVND (reference sequence). Here the CDR3 DNA reads TGTGCCAGTAGCCTCAGATCGGACAATCAGCCCCAGCATTTT. This translates into CASSLRSDNQPQHF.

This clone was observed at least ten times. The J gene is TRBJ1-2, the V gene TRBV4-1; D might be TRBD1 (6 bases). V was clipped by 0 bases and J by 1 base, with 9 bases between them. This CDR3 has 15 amino acids. Germline assignment: CDR1 MGHRA and CDR2 YSYEKL. CDR3 DNA sequence: TGCGCCAGCAGCCAAGACGGACAGATTAACTATGGCTACACCTTC. It codes for CASSQDGQINYGYTF.

In this sample, this clone turned up many times. This chain links TRBV5-1 with TRBJ2-7, with TRBD1 identical over 8 bases. The CDR3 covers 14 residues. V trimming: 4 bases; J trimming: 2 bases; junction bases outside the gene matches: 5. Germline V gives CDR1 SGHRS, CDR2 YFSETQ. This CDR3 reads CASSLRTGPYEQYF. Here the CDR3 DNA reads TGCGCCAGCAGCCTACGGACAGGGCCCTACGAGCAGTACTTC.